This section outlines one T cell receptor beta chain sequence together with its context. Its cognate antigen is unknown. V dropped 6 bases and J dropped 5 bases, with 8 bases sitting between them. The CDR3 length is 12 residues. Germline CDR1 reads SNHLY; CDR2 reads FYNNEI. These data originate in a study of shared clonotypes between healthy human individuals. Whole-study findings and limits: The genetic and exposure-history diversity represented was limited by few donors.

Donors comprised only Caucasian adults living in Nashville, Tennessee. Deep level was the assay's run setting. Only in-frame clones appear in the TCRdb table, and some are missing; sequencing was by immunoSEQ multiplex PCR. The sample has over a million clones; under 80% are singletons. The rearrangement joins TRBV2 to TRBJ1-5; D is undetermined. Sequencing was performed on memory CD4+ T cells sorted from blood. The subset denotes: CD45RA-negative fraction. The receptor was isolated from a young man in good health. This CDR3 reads CASSRLDQPQHF. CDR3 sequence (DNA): TGTGCCAGCAGCCGGTTGGATCAGCCCCAGCATTTT.